A selection of T cell receptor beta chains follows, all from one sample in a study of blood T cell repertoires in COVID-19. Using immunoSEQ multiplex PCR, the repertoire was profiled, and TCRdb retains in-frame clones only, with some absent. The repertoire holds some 360,000 clones, with approximately 89% as singletons. The sequencing input was peripheral blood. These receptors came from a woman aged 60-75 years with COVID-19, enrolled during active disease. Both conserved end residues are part of each CDR3. The order of the fields is CDR3 DNA, CDR3 protein, J gene, D gene, V gene, clone size. A D gene is named only where the DNA matches it firmly. Clone size is not always given. Where it is, it says once, few, many or a class for expanded clones.

DNA: TGTGCCAGCACCCCGAGCGTTTTCCTGGCCTCTGGAAACACCATATATTTT
CDR3: CASTPSVFLASGNTIYF
J: TRBJ1-3
D: -
V: TRBV28
size: once

DNA: TGTGCCAGCTCACCACAGGGATGGGGCTTGAGCACTGAAGCTTTCTTT
CDR3: CASSPQGWGLSTEAFF
J: TRBJ1-1
D: -
V: TRBV18
size: once

DNA: TGCGCCAGCAGCTTGGCGGCAGGGGGTAGGTATGAGCAGTTCTTC
CDR3: CASSLAAGGRYEQFF
J: TRBJ2-1
D: TRBD1
V: TRBV5-1
size: -

DNA: TGCAGTGCTGATCAGGGGTATGGCTACACCTTC
CDR3: CSADQGYGYTF
J: TRBJ1-2
D: -
V: TRBV20-1
size: -

DNA: TGTGCCAGCAGTGATCGTGCGACAGGCTATGGCTACACCTTC
CDR3: CASSDRATGYGYTF
J: TRBJ1-2
D: -
V: TRBV6-4
size: -

DNA: TGTGCCAGCAGCTTAGATGGTGGCTTGCGGGGGCTCTCCTACGAGCAGTACTTC
CDR3: CASSLDGGLRGLSYEQYF
J: TRBJ2-7
D: -
V: TRBV7-8
size: many

DNA: TGCGCCAGCAGCCACCCCGTAGAGCCGATTGGGAACACCGGGGAGCTGTTTTTT
CDR3: CASSHPVEPIGNTGELFF
J: TRBJ2-2
D: -
V: TRBV4-1
size: -

DNA: TGTGCCATCACAGGGGACGACACTGAAGCTTTCTTT
CDR3: CAITGDDTEAFF
J: TRBJ1-1
D: -
V: TRBV10-3
size: few

DNA: TGCGCCAGCAGCTTGCGATCGGGACAGCCCACTGAAGCTTTCTTT
CDR3: CASSLRSGQPTEAFF
J: TRBJ1-1
D: TRBD1
V: TRBV5-1
size: -

DNA: TGTGCCAGCAGTGAAAGAGGGATCCCGTCACCCCTCCACTTT
CDR3: CASSERGIPSPLHF
J: TRBJ1-6
D: -
V: TRBV6-1
size: few

DNA: TGCGCCAGCAGCTTGGGACTAGCTGGTTCAGATACGCAGTATTTT
CDR3: CASSLGLAGSDTQYF
J: TRBJ2-3
D: TRBD2
V: TRBV5-1
size: -

DNA: TGTGCCAGCATCACTCCGGACGGGGCCTACGAGCAGTACTTC
CDR3: CASITPDGAYEQYF
J: TRBJ2-7
D: -
V: TRBV21-1
size: -

DNA: TGTGCCAGCAGTTCACCGGGACAGGGGTCGACGGGTGGCTACACCTTC
CDR3: CASSSPGQGSTGGYTF
J: TRBJ1-2
D: TRBD1
V: TRBV6-5
size: once

DNA: TGTGCCACTAAAGGGGGGGAATACACTGAAGCTTTCTTT
CDR3: CATKGGEYTEAFF
J: TRBJ1-1
D: -
V: TRBV19
size: -

DNA: TGCAGCTATGACGGCGGGGAAGCTTTCTTT
CDR3: CSYDGGEAFF
J: TRBJ1-1
D: -
V: TRBV29-1
size: -

DNA: TGCGCCAGCAGCTTGGAACAGGGATGGAATTCACCCCTCCACTTT
CDR3: CASSLEQGWNSPLHF
J: TRBJ1-6
D: -
V: TRBV5-1
size: -

DNA: TGTGCCAGCAGCCCGCAGGAGGGCACGCATGAAAAACTGTTTTTT
CDR3: CASSPQEGTHEKLFF
J: TRBJ1-4
D: -
V: TRBV9
size: -

DNA: TGCGCCAGCAGTCAATGGACATTTCGGAACACTGAAGCTTTCTTT
CDR3: CASSQWTFRNTEAFF
J: TRBJ1-1
D: -
V: TRBV23-1
size: -

DNA: TGCGCCAGCAGTCTGACGGGGGGGAGAGAGACCCAGTACTTC
CDR3: CASSLTGGRETQYF
J: TRBJ2-5
D: TRBD2
V: TRBV5-1
size: -

DNA: TGTGCCAGCAGCAGGACAGGGGGTTGGGGAAACACCATATATTTT
CDR3: CASSRTGGWGNTIYF
J: TRBJ1-3
D: TRBD1
V: TRBV7-9
size: -

DNA: TGTGCCAGCACCCCCGACGGAGCCTACGAGCAGTACTTC
CDR3: CASTPDGAYEQYF
J: TRBJ2-7
D: -
V: TRBV12-3/TRBV12-4
size: -

DNA: TGTGCCAGCAGCTTAGGACAGGGGGCTACTGAAGCTTTCTTT
CDR3: CASSLGQGATEAFF
J: TRBJ1-1
D: TRBD1
V: TRBV7-9
size: few

DNA: TGTGCCAGCAGCTTCCCGGGACAGGGCCCCTCCTACAATGAGCAGTTCTTC
CDR3: CASSFPGQGPSYNEQFF
J: TRBJ2-1
D: TRBD1
V: TRBV7-8
size: -

DNA: TGTGCCAGCTCACCGGCAGGGGACATCTATGGCTACACCTTC
CDR3: CASSPAGDIYGYTF
J: TRBJ1-2
D: -
V: TRBV18
size: -

DNA: TGTGCCAGCAGCCTACCGCGGCGGGGGGGCCTAGATACGCAGTATTTT
CDR3: CASSLPRRGGLDTQYF
J: TRBJ2-3
D: TRBD2
V: TRBV3-1/TRBV3-2
size: -

DNA: TGTGCCAGCAGCTTGTCACAGAATGCTAACTATGGCTACACCTTC
CDR3: CASSLSQNANYGYTF
J: TRBJ1-2
D: -
V: TRBV5-5
size: -

DNA: TGTGCCAGCAGTATACCCCCGGGACAGATAACCCAAGAGACCCAGTACTTC
CDR3: CASSIPPGQITQETQYF
J: TRBJ2-5
D: TRBD1
V: TRBV28
size: -

DNA: TGTGCCAGCAGCTTGCTCTCGGACAGGGAAAGGGAGTCCCAGTACTTC
CDR3: CASSLLSDRERESQYF
J: TRBJ2-5
D: TRBD1
V: TRBV5-6
size: -

DNA: TGTGCCAGCACCCCCCTTCGGGTGGGGCCCGGGGGCTACACCTTC
CDR3: CASTPLRVGPGGYTF
J: TRBJ1-2
D: -
V: TRBV27
size: -

DNA: TGTGCCAGCATTGCGTATGGTTTGGGCGGTCTAGCTGAAGAGCAGTACTTC
CDR3: CASIAYGLGGLAEEQYF
J: TRBJ2-7
D: -
V: TRBV2
size: -

DNA: TGTGCCAGCAGCCAGATCACGGGAAGCTTTGAAAAACTGTTTTTT
CDR3: CASSQITGSFEKLFF
J: TRBJ1-4
D: -
V: TRBV5-5
size: -

DNA: TGTGCCACCAGCAGGGGACAGCTAAATTCACCCCTCCACTTT
CDR3: CATSRGQLNSPLHF
J: TRBJ1-6
D: TRBD1
V: TRBV15
size: -

DNA: TGTGCCAGCAGCCCCGGGACAGAGAGTTATCAGCCCCAGCATTTT
CDR3: CASSPGTESYQPQHF
J: TRBJ1-5
D: TRBD1
V: TRBV2
size: -